These T cell receptor beta chains were read from a single sample in a study of somatic mutations in cytotoxic T cells in rheumatoid arthritis. Profiling relied on immunoSEQ multiplex PCR, and the TCRdb table lists in-frame clones only, not all of them. The sample contains some 16,000 clones, about 74% of which appear only once. Sequenced sample: CD8+ T cells sorted from blood. All receptors come from an adult with rheumatoid arthritis. Both conserved end residues are part of each CDR3. The order of the fields is CDR3 protein, CDR3 DNA, V gene, clone size, D gene, J gene, CDR3 length. D genes are given only for firm matches. Expanded clones get a size class; other rows say once, few or many, or leave the size out.

CDR3: CAWSVLGNEQFF
DNA: TGTGCCTGGAGTGTACTCGGTAATGAGCAGTTCTTC
V: TRBV30
size: few
D: -
J: TRBJ2-1
length: 12

CDR3: CASSVWGRARIYEQYF
DNA: TGTGCCAGCAGCGTCTGGGGCAGGGCTCGCATCTACGAGCAGTACTTC
V: TRBV9
size: -
D: -
J: TRBJ2-7
length: 16

CDR3: CASSLDRGSDEQYF
DNA: TGCGCCAGCAGCTTGGACAGGGGTTCCGACGAGCAGTACTTC
V: TRBV5-1
size: -
D: TRBD1
J: TRBJ2-7
length: 14

CDR3: CASSLGAGGLQETQYF
DNA: TGTGCCAGCAGCCTTGGGGCGGGGGGGCTACAAGAGACCCAGTACTTC
V: TRBV7-2
size: -
D: TRBD2
J: TRBJ2-5
length: 16

CDR3: CASSLVGTSETQYF
DNA: TGTGCCAGCAGCTTGGTCGGGACATCGGAGACCCAGTACTTC
V: TRBV5-6
size: -
D: -
J: TRBJ2-5
length: 14

CDR3: CASSLRTSYNEQFF
DNA: TGTGCCAGCAGTTTAAGGACATCCTACAATGAGCAGTTCTTC
V: TRBV28
size: few
D: -
J: TRBJ2-1
length: 14

CDR3: CASSLRQEGSTGELFF
DNA: TGTGCCAGCAGCTTGAGACAGGAGGGGAGCACCGGGGAGCTGTTTTTT
V: TRBV7-2
size: -
D: -
J: TRBJ2-2
length: 16

CDR3: CASSTPDEQFF
DNA: TGTGCCAGCAGCACGCCGGATGAGCAGTTCTTC
V: TRBV7-8
size: -
D: -
J: TRBJ2-1
length: 11

CDR3: CASSLGPREGDIQYF
DNA: TGTGCCAGCAGCTTAGGCCCCAGGGAGGGCGACATTCAGTACTTC
V: TRBV11-2
size: -
D: TRBD2
J: TRBJ2-4
length: 15

CDR3: CASPPGSASYEQYF
DNA: TGCGCCAGCCCCCCGGGTAGCGCCTCATACGAGCAGTACTTC
V: TRBV5-1
size: -
D: -
J: TRBJ2-7
length: 14

CDR3: CASSLLTGGPYEQYF
DNA: TGTGCCAGCAGTTTACTAACAGGGGGCCCCTACGAGCAGTACTTC
V: TRBV27
size: -
D: TRBD1
J: TRBJ2-7
length: 15

CDR3: CASAPGSWFTDTQYF
DNA: TGTGCCAGTGCTCCAGGGAGTTGGTTCACAGATACGCAGTATTTT
V: TRBV19
size: once
D: -
J: TRBJ2-3
length: 15

CDR3: CASSFYATSGGTDTQYF
DNA: TGTGCCAGCAGCTTTTACGCGACTAGCGGGGGCACAGATACGCAGTATTTT
V: TRBV7-6
size: -
D: TRBD2
J: TRBJ2-3
length: 17

CDR3: CASSQVGELFF
DNA: TGCGCCAGCAGCCAAGTCGGGGAGCTGTTTTTT
V: TRBV4-1
size: -
D: -
J: TRBJ2-2
length: 11

CDR3: CASSEEDRLNTEAFF
DNA: TGTGCCAGCAGTGAAGAGGACAGATTGAACACTGAAGCTTTCTTT
V: TRBV6-1
size: -
D: -
J: TRBJ1-1
length: 15

CDR3: CASSFRVTPGTDTQYF
DNA: TGTGCCAGCAGCTTTCGGGTGACCCCCGGCACAGATACGCAGTATTTT
V: TRBV5-6
size: -
D: -
J: TRBJ2-3
length: 16

CDR3: CASSPTGAEQYF
DNA: TGTGCCAGCAGCCCGACAGGGGCCGAGCAGTACTTC
V: TRBV6-5
size: -
D: TRBD1
J: TRBJ2-7
length: 12

CDR3: CASSIGQGYEQYF
DNA: TGTGCCAGTAGTATAGGACAGGGCTACGAGCAGTACTTC
V: TRBV19
size: -
D: TRBD1
J: TRBJ2-7
length: 13

CDR3: CASSFRAGQYLQETQYF
DNA: TGTGCCAGTAGTTTCCGGGCAGGCCAATACCTACAAGAGACCCAGTACTTC
V: TRBV19
size: -
D: -
J: TRBJ2-5
length: 17

CDR3: CASSPGGEQFF
DNA: TGTGCCAGCAGCCCCGGGGGGGAGCAGTTCTTC
V: TRBV7-9
size: -
D: TRBD2
J: TRBJ2-1
length: 11